The 11 T cell receptor beta chains listed next were all sequenced from one sample in a study of HIV-infected patients and healthy controls (TCRdb year 2014). The study collected follow-up blood from HIV-infected patients roughly three months, about 14 weeks, after antiretroviral therapy began. Whole blood was used without fractionating the cells, so the repertoire represented all peripheral T cells without sorting. The library was built by means of 5' RACE. TCRdb records Illumina MiSeq as the sequencer. Approximately 500 ng RNA was reverse transcribed with SuperScript III using primers against the alpha and beta constant regions. Separate alpha and beta chain libraries were made by chain-specific third strand synthesis with multiplexing indices. In TCRdb, the public reads were trimmed at Q25 with fastp and aligned with MiXCR, with productive beta chains retained. Entries are consolidated by CDR3 protein sequence, retaining the most common genes and DNA. This sample lists under 6,000 distinct CDR3 sequences; around 8.8% were detected once. The ten largest clonotypes hold 27% of the sample.

Sequencing was performed on blood, taken during antiretroviral therapy. Source of these receptors: an adult with HIV infection.

This clonotype ranks as medium-sized. The chain couples TRBV7-9 to TRBJ2-5, with D maybe TRBD1 (6 bases). Trimming cost V 5 bases and J 2 bases, with 21 bases left between them. Per the germline V gene, CDR1 is SEHNR and CDR2 is FQNEAQ (reference sequence). This CDR3 has 17 amino acids. The CDR3 loop reads CASSRGVSGTLQETQYF. In nucleotides, the CDR3 is TGTGCCAGCAGCAGAGGGGTATCCGGGACACTACAAGAGACCCAGTACTTC.

This clonotype is classed as medium-sized. The chain carries TRBV7-9 and TRBJ2-5; 12 nucleotides line up with TRBD1. Trimming removed 5 bases from V and 1 base from J; junction bases left unmatched: 5. CDR3 length: 16 residues. Germline V gene data show CDR1 as SEHNR and CDR2 as FQNEAQ (reference sequence). The CDR3 loop reads CASSDWDRGPQETQYF. The CDR3 DNA sequence: TGTGCCAGCAGCGATTGGGACAGGGGGCCCCAAGAGACCCAGTACTTC.

This clonotype is labeled medium-sized. The chain combines TRBV11-2 with TRBJ1-1, with TRBD1 matching 7 bases. Per germline, CDR1 SGHAT and CDR2 FQNNGV. This CDR3 contains 17 residues. The V segment lost 8 bases and the J segment 4 bases; nucleotides outside the gene matches: 19. CDR3 sequence: CASLGGGTLRKTTEAFF. DNA for the CDR3: TGTGCCAGCCTAGGGGGCGGGACACTCAGGAAAACCACTGAAGCTTTCTTT.

Ten or more counts support this clonotype. The gene calls are TRBV27 and TRBJ1-2; 7 bases are a match to TRBD1. The CDR3 is 16 amino acids. The junction had 15 bases not matched to a gene; V was cut back by 8 bases and J by 3 bases. Per germline, CDR1 MNHEY and CDR2 SMNVEV (reference sequence). CDR3 protein: CASRPTGSPLDYGYTF. The CDR3 bases are TGTGCCAGCCGGCCGACAGGGTCTCCCCTGGACTATGGCTACACCTTC.

This clonotype qualifies as medium-sized. V gene TRBV28 combines with J gene TRBJ2-7; the D call may be TRBD1 or TRBD2 (5 bases each). The CDR3 loop spans 14 amino acids. Germline V CDR1 and CDR2: MDHEN, SYDVKM. Trimming left V 2 bases short and J 7 bases short, with 15 bases between. This CDR3 is CASSLLGPLYEQYF. CDR3 nucleotide sequence: TGTGCCAGCAGTTTACTGGGACCCCTGTATGAGCAGTACTTC.

In its sample, this clonotype was seen many times. This chain joins TRBV5-1 and TRBJ1-5, with D unclear. Trimming removed 0 bases at V and 3 bases at J, with 10 bases between. This CDR3 comprises 15 residues. The germline gives CDR1 SGHRS, CDR2 YFSETQ. CDR3 loop: CASSLAGVINQPQHF. In DNA form, the CDR3 reads TGCGCCAGCAGCTTGGCTGGGGTTATCAATCAGCCCCAGCATTTT.

This clonotype was detected many times. CDR3 loop: CSVEKGSGNTIYF. The DNA of the CDR3 is TGCAGCGTTGAAAAGGGCTCTGGAAACACCATATATTTT. The chain has TRBV29-1 and TRBJ1-3; D call uncertain. The germline V gene has CDR1 SQVTM and CDR2 ANQGSEA. The CDR3 consists of 13 residues. V dropped 2 bases and J dropped 0 bases, with 5 bases sitting between them.

This clonotype showed up many times. The chain is built from TRBV3-1 and TRBJ1-3; TRBD1 matches 7 bases. V dropped 4 bases and J dropped 0; count of bases not matched to a gene: 3. The CDR3 covers 15 residues. Germline CDR1 is LGHDT and CDR2 is YNNKEL (reference sequence). The CDR3 loop is CASSLGQRSGNTIYF. CDR3 bases: TGTGCCAGCAGCCTGGGACAGCGCTCTGGAAACACCATATATTTT.

CDR3 protein: CASSLDGVVLAGGTQFF. In DNA form, the CDR3 reads TGTGCCAGCAGCTTAGACGGGGTCGTACTAGCGGGAGGCACCCAGTTCTTC. The rearrangement uses TRBV7-9 and TRBJ2-1, with 12 bases that match TRBD2. The germline gives CDR1 SEHNR, CDR2 FQNEAQ (reference sequence). J was trimmed by 13 bases and V by 1 base; bases with no gene match: 14. The CDR3 consists of 17 residues.

This clonotype is judged medium-sized. The chain is built from TRBV20-1 and TRBJ2-1; the D gene could be TRBD1 or TRBD2 (5 bases each). The CDR3 loop spans 13 amino acids. V lost 6 bases and J lost 9, with 18 bases in between. Germline values: CDR1 DFQATT, CDR2 SNEGSKA (reference sequence). Here the CDR3 DNA reads TGCAGTGCCGAGGGCTTGGGGCGCGGTGAGCAGTTCTTC. This sequence encodes CSAEGLGRGEQFF.

The V and J genes are TRBV5-1 and TRBJ1-5; unclear D gene. The V and J ends lost 0 bases and 2 bases respectively, with 9 bases between them. The CDR3 runs to 15 residues. Germline CDR1 reads SGHRS; CDR2 reads YFSETQ. The CDR3 here is CASSLEGGGNQPQHF. DNA for the CDR3: TGCGCCAGCAGCTTGGAGGGAGGTGGCAATCAGCCCCAGCATTTT.